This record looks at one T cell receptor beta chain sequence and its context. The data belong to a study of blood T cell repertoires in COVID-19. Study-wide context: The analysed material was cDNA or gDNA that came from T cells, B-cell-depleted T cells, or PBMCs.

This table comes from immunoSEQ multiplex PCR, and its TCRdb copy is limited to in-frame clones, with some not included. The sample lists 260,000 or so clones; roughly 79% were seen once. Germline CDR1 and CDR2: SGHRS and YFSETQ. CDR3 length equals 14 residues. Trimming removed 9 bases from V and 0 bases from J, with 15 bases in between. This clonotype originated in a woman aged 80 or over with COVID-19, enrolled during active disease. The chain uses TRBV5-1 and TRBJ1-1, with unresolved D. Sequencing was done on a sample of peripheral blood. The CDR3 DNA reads TGCGCCACCGGGGTGGGCGATGTGAACACTGAAGCTTTCTTT. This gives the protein CATGVGDVNTEAFF.